This entry describes one TCR beta chain. Its specificity is unknown. Germline CDR1 is SGHNT and CDR2 is YENEEA. Trimming removed 5 bases from V and 0 bases from J, with 8 bases in between. CDR3 size: 14 residues. The data originate from a study of graft-versus-host responses after intestinal transplantation. Study at large: The study gave all recipients anti-thymocyte globulin induction, then tacrolimus and steroids for 2 to 3 years.

Only in-frame clones appear in the TCRdb table, and some are missing; sequencing was by immunoSEQ multiplex PCR. This sample yields about 88,000 clones, of which less than 95% are seen a single time; roughly 0.17% belongs to the top ten. Study-level findings and limits: Analysis identified GvH clones in recipient marrow, with some appearing first in ileum or blood. Allograft graft-versus-host to host-versus-graft clonal ratios ran high in patients with graft-donor T cell macrochimerism.

The rearrangement uses TRBV11-3 and TRBJ2-1; D is possibly TRBD1 (6 bases). This receptor was taken from a human donor who was the organ donor for an intestinal transplant. This specimen was unstimulated CD4+ T cells sorted from spleen or lymph node cells, taken before transplant. Here the CDR3 reads CASSTDSSYNEQFF. In DNA, the CDR3 is TGTGCCAGCAGCACGGACAGCTCCTACAATGAGCAGTTCTTC.